Below are 22 T cell receptor beta chains sequenced from a single sample in a study of cytomegalovirus exposure and HLA in healthy donors. The PCR ran on 60 Vbeta and 13 Jbeta primers. The repertoire was sequenced with immunoSEQ multiplex PCR; TCRdb's copy has only in-frame clones and lacks some. Of roughly 160,000 clones listed, about 72% were seen once; the top ten hold roughly 3.6%. The sequenced sample consisted of PBMCs. The receptors derive from a man younger than 40 in good health and CMV-seropositive.

The gene calls are TRBV20-1 and TRBJ2-1; 7 bases align to TRBD2. V lost 3 bases to trimming and J lost 8 bases; unmatched junction nucleotides: 1. The CDR3 has 11 amino acids. The germline V gene encodes CDR1 DFQATT and CDR2 SNEGSKA (reference sequence). The CDR3 is CSARTSYEQFF. CDR3 coding DNA: TGCAGTGCTAGGACTAGCTATGAGCAGTTCTTC.

The chain carries TRBV7-2 and TRBJ1-2; possibly TRBD1 for D (5 bases). Germline V CDR1 and CDR2: SGHTA, FQGNSA. CDR3 length: 12 residues. Trimming took off 5 bases at V and 8 bases at J, with 12 bases between the two ends. CDR3 sequence reads: CASSPLDKGYTF. CDR3 nucleotide sequence: TGTGCCAGCAGCCCTCTGGACAAAGGCTACACCTTC.

This chain links TRBV18 with TRBJ2-2; D ambiguous. The germline V gene has CDR1 KGHSH and CDR2 LQKENI. The CDR3 consists of 12 residues. V dropped 3 bases and J dropped 5 bases, with 4 bases sitting between them. CDR3 sequence reads: CASSPMTGELFF. The CDR3 coding sequence is TGTGCCAGCTCACCTATGACCGGGGAGCTGTTTTTT.

The chain is built from TRBV6-5 and TRBJ2-3; D possibly corresponds to TRBD1 (6 bases). Looked up from germline, CDR1 is MNHEY and CDR2 is SVGAGI. V was trimmed by 0 bases and J by 9 bases, leaving 13 bases between them. CDR3 length: 14 residues. DNA of the CDR3: TGTGCCAGCAGTTACTCGAACGACCAGGGGACGCAGTATTTT. Its translation: CASSYSNDQGTQYF.

The V gene is TRBV9, the J gene TRBJ1-1, with 7 bases lining up with TRBD1. J gave up 8 bases and V 4 bases, and 5 bases lay outside the gene matches. The CDR3 sequence is 12 residues long. Per the germline V gene, CDR1 is SGDLS and CDR2 is YYNGEE. The CDR3 sequence is CASSKRDSEAFF. In nucleotides, the CDR3 is TGTGCCAGCAGCAAAAGGGACAGCGAAGCTTTCTTT.

J is TRBJ1-1 and V is TRBV7-3; TRBD1 matches 8 bases. The V gene's germline CDR1 is SGHTA and CDR2 FQGTGA. The CDR3 spans 14 residues. The V gene end was trimmed by 5 bases and the J gene end by 1 base; junction bases not matched to a gene: 3. CDR3 amino acids: CASSIQGENTEAFF. For the CDR3, the DNA is TGTGCCAGCAGCATACAGGGGGAGAACACTGAAGCTTTCTTT.

The J gene is TRBJ1-1, the V gene TRBV9; a possible D gene is TRBD1 (6 bases). CDR1 and CDR2 (germline): SGDLS, YYNGEE. With 3 bases removed from V and 4 bases from J, the gap between germline ends came to 13 bases. This CDR3 comprises 14 residues. The chain's CDR3 is CASSASGVGTEAFF. The CDR3 nucleotides read TGTGCCAGCAGCGCCTCAGGGGTAGGCACTGAAGCTTTCTTT.

The rearrangement links TRBV2 to TRBJ1-2; a weak D match, TRBD1 (6 bases). V was trimmed by 6 bases and J by 5 bases, leaving 13 bases between them. The CDR3 length is 13 residues. In germline, CDR1 is SNHLY, CDR2 FYNNEI. The CDR3 spells CASRGTREYGYTF. In nucleotides, the CDR3 is TGTGCCAGCAGGGGGACAAGGGAATATGGCTACACCTTC.

The chain uses TRBV9 and TRBJ2-3; possibly TRBD1 for D (6 bases). Germline V gene lookup returns CDR1 SGDLS and CDR2 YYNGEE. Trimming cost V 3 bases and J 1 base, with 15 bases left between them. CDR3 length equals 16 residues. This chain's CDR3 is CASSEGQGLGTDTQYF. The CDR3 coding sequence is TGTGCCAGCAGCGAGGGGCAGGGGTTGGGCACAGATACGCAGTATTTT.

The J gene is TRBJ2-5, the V gene TRBV18, with 8 bases that match TRBD2. V was pared by 3 bases and J by 3 bases, with 9 bases of the junction left unmatched. Germline V lookup: CDR1 KGHSH, CDR2 LQKENI. The CDR3 has 16 amino acids. CDR3 loop: CASSPFPAGVKETQYF. For the CDR3, the DNA is TGTGCCAGCTCACCCTTTCCAGCGGGGGTGAAAGAGACCCAGTACTTC. Supplemented by reference TRBV18 and TRBJ2-5, the full variable domain reads NAGVMQNPRHLVRRRGQEARLRCSPMKGHSHVYWYRQLPEEGLKFMVYLQKENIIDESGMPKERFSAEFPKEGPSILRIQQVVRGDSAAYFCASSPFPAGVKETQYFGPGTRLLVL.

This clone was observed a handful of times. The chain links TRBV7-3 to TRBJ2-3, with 8 bases aligning to TRBD2. The V and J ends lost 5 bases and 0 bases, in that order; junction bases with no gene match: 1. The CDR3 sequence is 14 residues long. Germline V gene data show CDR1 as SGHTA and CDR2 as FQGTGA. The CDR3 DNA is TGTGCCAGCAGCCGCGGGGGGAGCACAGATACGCAGTATTTT. It codes for CASSRGGSTDTQYF.

This chain connects TRBV12-5 to TRBJ2-5; D may be TRBD2 (6 bases). The CDR3 extends over 15 amino acids. The germline V and J ends were trimmed by 4 bases and 7 bases, with 19 bases remaining between them. Germline V gene sequence: CDR1 LGHNT, CDR2 FRNRAP. The CDR3: CASGSPTREEGTQYF. The CDR3 DNA follows: TGTGCTAGTGGTTCCCCGACTAGGGAGGAGGGGACCCAGTACTTC.

The chain couples TRBV28 to TRBJ2-3; D gene ambiguous. The ends were cut back, 2 bases at V and 2 bases at J, with 11 bases in the middle. CDR1 and CDR2 (germline): MDHEN, SYDVKM. This CDR3 has 15 residues. The CDR3 loop is CASSLGGRLTDTQYF. In DNA form, the CDR3 reads TGTGCCAGCAGTTTAGGCGGAAGACTCACAGATACGCAGTATTTT.

The chain is built from TRBV18 and TRBJ2-5; tentatively, D is TRBD1 (5 bases). The J call may be faulty, since TRBJ2-7 better matches the DNA end. Looked up from germline, CDR1 is KGHSH and CDR2 is LQKENI. The CDR3 length is 14 residues. The CDR3 is CASSPSAGLYEQYF. The CDR3 DNA reads as TGTGCCAGCTCACCATCGGCAGGGTTGTACGAGCAGTACTTC.

The gene calls are TRBV6-6 and TRBJ1-1; D remains ambiguous. CDR3 size: 13 residues. Looked up from germline, CDR1 is MNHNY and CDR2 is SVGAGI (reference sequence). Trimming stripped 0 bases from V and 5 bases from J, with 7 bases between. The CDR3 nucleotides read TGTGCCAGCAGTTACTCATCGCAGACTGAAGCTTTCTTT. It is translated as CASSYSSQTEAFF.

The gene calls are TRBV27 and TRBJ2-7, with 7 bases that match TRBD1. The CDR3 is 15 amino acids. The V segment lost 6 bases and the J segment 2 bases; nucleotides outside the gene matches: 10. CDR1 is MNHEY, CDR2 SMNVEV, per germline (reference sequence). CDR3 amino acids: CASRGGGQWTYEQYF. CDR3 bases: TGTGCCAGCAGGGGTGGGGGACAGTGGACCTACGAGCAGTACTTC.

The table lists this clone with a few counts. This chain uses TRBV10-3 with TRBJ2-5; 8 bases agree with TRBD2. The germline V gene has CDR1 ENHRY and CDR2 SYGVKD. V trimming: 6 bases; J trimming: 4 bases; junction bases outside the gene matches: 4. This CDR3 comprises 13 residues. CDR3 protein: CAISGGASETQYF. The CDR3 DNA reads TGTGCCATCAGCGGGGGGGCTTCAGAGACCCAGTACTTC.

This chain links TRBV14 with TRBJ2-7; D unresolved. This CDR3 comprises 13 residues. The V end was cut by 0 bases, the J end by 2 bases, with 5 bases between. Looked up from germline, CDR1 is SGHDN and CDR2 is FVKESK. In nucleotides, the CDR3 is TGTGCCAGCAGCCAAGATCTCCCCTACGAGCAGTACTTC. As protein: CASSQDLPYEQYF.

V gene TRBV28 combines with J gene TRBJ1-5, with D unclear. The germline V gene has CDR1 MDHEN and CDR2 SYDVKM. CDR3 length equals 14 residues. V shed 5 bases and J shed 0 bases, with 8 bases lying between them. The CDR3 reads CASSAASSNQPQHF. CDR3 in DNA: TGTGCCAGCAGTGCGGCGAGTAGCAATCAGCCCCAGCATTTT.

The chain joins TRBV7-2 to TRBJ2-1, with 7 nucleotides matching TRBD2. Germline-derived CDR1 and CDR2 are SGHTA and FQGNSA. V shed 4 bases, J shed 2 bases, and the junction held 5 bases outside the gene matches. The CDR3 is 15 amino acids. The DNA for the CDR3 is TGTGCCAGCAGCTCCTACCGGGGGGCCTACAATGAGCAGTTCTTC. It encodes CASSSYRGAYNEQFF.

The chain recombines TRBV19 with TRBJ2-3; 8 bases are shared with TRBD1. CDR3 length: 15 amino acids. The germline gives CDR1 LNHDA, CDR2 SQIVND (reference sequence). The V segment lost 5 bases and the J segment 2 bases; nucleotides outside the gene matches: 6. The CDR3 loop is CASSPWTGSTDTQYF. In DNA, the CDR3 is TGTGCCAGTAGTCCCTGGACAGGGTCCACAGATACGCAGTATTTT.

J is TRBJ2-1 and V is TRBV30; 12 bases are a match to TRBD2. CDR1 GTSNPN and CDR2 SVGIG come from the germline V gene (reference sequence). This CDR3 has 14 amino acids. The V and J ends lost 5 bases and 7 bases, in that order; junction bases with no gene match: 6. DNA of the CDR3: TGTGCCTGGGCGGGACTAGCGGGTGGGAATGAGCAGTTCTTC. Its translation is CAWAGLAGGNEQFF.